One TCR beta chain is described in this entry. Antigen: not known. Deletions cut 10 bases from V and 5 bases from J, with 12 bases between. This CDR3 spans 12 amino acids. In germline, CDR1 is MNHEY, CDR2 SMNVEV (reference sequence). The entry originates in a study of shared clonotypes between healthy human individuals. General observations from the study: Generation of non-shared clonotypes was less probable than generation of clonotypes shared by all four donors.

Naive CD8 cells lacked CD45RO and underwent positive selection for CCR7, leaving out terminally differentiated effector memory CD45RA+ cells. Assay used: immunoSEQ multiplex PCR; TCRdb lists only in-frame clones, some missing. The sample includes approximately 2,200,000 clones, roughly 91% of them seen just once. The sequenced sample was naive CD8+ T cells from PBMCs. This clonotype originated in a young man in good health. Some clones in this sample may be carry-over from other donors' samples. The chain has TRBV27 and TRBJ2-1; the D is unclear. CDR3 DNA: TGTGCCACTAGGACCAGCAACAATGAGCAGTTCTTC. Translating gives CATRTSNNEQFF.